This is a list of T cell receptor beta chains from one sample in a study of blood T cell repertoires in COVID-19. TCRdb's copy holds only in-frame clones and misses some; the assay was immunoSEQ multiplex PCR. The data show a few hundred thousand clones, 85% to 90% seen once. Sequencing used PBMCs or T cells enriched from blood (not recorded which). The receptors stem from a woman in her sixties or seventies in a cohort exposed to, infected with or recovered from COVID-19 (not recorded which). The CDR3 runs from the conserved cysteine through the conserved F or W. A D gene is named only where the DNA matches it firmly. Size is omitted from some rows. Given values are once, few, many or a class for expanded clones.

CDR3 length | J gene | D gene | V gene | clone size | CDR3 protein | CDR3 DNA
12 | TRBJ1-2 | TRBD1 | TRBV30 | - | CAWKDRNYGYTF | TGTGCCTGGAAGGACAGGAACTATGGCTACACCTTC
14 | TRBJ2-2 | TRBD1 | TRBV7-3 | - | CASSLRGGDGELFF | TGTGCCAGCAGCTTAAGAGGGGGCGACGGGGAGCTGTTTTTT
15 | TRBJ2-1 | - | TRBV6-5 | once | CASRPRADSLNEQFF | TGTGCCAGCAGACCCAGGGCCGACAGCCTTAATGAGCAGTTCTTC
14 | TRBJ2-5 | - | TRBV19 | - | CASSIGGGRETQYF | TGTGCCAGTAGTATAGGAGGAGGGAGAGAGACCCAGTACTTC
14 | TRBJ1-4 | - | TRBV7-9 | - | CASSLVGGEEKLFF | TGTGCCAGCAGCTTAGTCGGGGGGGAGGAAAAACTGTTTTTT
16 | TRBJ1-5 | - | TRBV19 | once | CASSTRTENSNQPQHF | TGTGCCAGTAGTACTCGGACTGAAAATAGCAATCAGCCCCAGCATTTT
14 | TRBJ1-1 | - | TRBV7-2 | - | CASSPWGGASEAFF | TGTGCCAGCAGCCCATGGGGCGGGGCATCTGAAGCTTTCTTT
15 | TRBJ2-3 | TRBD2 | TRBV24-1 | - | CATSDWELAGDTQYF | TGTGCCACCAGTGATTGGGAACTAGCGGGGGATACGCAGTATTTT
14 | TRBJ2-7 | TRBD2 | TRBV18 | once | CASSNLDTSAEQYF | TGTGCCAGCTCTAATTTAGATACTAGCGCCGAGCAGTACTTC
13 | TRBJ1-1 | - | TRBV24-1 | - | CATSDSLDTEAFF | TGTGCCACCAGTGATTCTCTAGACACTGAAGCTTTCTTT
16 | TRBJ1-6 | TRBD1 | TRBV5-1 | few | CASSLGTGEYNSPLHF | TGCGCCAGCAGCCTCGGGACAGGGGAGTATAATTCACCCCTCCACTTT
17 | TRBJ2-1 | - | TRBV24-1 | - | CATSDRDGRGRPNEQFF | TGTGCCACCAGTGATAGGGACGGGCGGGGAAGACCCAATGAGCAGTTCTTC
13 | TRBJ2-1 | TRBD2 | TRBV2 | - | CASSDLAGNEQFF | TGTGCCAGCAGTGACCTAGCGGGGAATGAGCAGTTCTTC
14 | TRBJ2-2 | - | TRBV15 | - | CATSRLAGTGELFF | TGTGCCACCAGCAGACTGGCAGGGACCGGGGAGCTGTTTTTT
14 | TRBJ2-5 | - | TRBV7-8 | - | CASSLGPYRETQYF | TGTGCCAGCAGCTTAGGTCCCTATCGGGAGACCCAGTACTTC
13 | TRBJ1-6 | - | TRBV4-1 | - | CASSQDLDSPLHF | TGCGCCAGCAGCCAAGATTTAGATTCACCCCTCCACTTT
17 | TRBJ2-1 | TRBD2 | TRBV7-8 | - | CASSLLGSGSGGGEQFF | TGTGCCAGCAGCTTATTGGGCAGCGGGAGCGGAGGCGGTGAGCAGTTCTTC
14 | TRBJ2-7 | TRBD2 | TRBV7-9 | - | CASSSPWTSDEQYF | TGTGCCAGCAGCTCGCCGTGGACTAGCGACGAGCAGTACTTC
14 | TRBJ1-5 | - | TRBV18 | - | CASSLRGRNQPQHF | TGTGCCAGCTCACTTAGGGGTAGGAATCAGCCCCAGCATTTT
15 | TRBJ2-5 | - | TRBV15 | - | CATSRDWQNQETQYF | TGTGCCACCAGCAGAGATTGGCAGAACCAAGAGACCCAGTACTTC
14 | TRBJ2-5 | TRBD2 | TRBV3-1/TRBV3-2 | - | CASSQTSVKETQYF | TGTGCCAGCAGCCAAACTAGCGTGAAAGAGACCCAGTACTTC
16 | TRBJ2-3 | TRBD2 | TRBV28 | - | CASSTQLAGGIDTQYF | TGTGCCAGCAGTACACAACTAGCGGGAGGGATAGATACGCAGTATTTT
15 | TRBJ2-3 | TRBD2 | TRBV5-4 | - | CASSLKRENKDTQYF | TGTGCCAGCAGCCTGAAGCGGGAGAACAAAGATACGCAGTATTTT
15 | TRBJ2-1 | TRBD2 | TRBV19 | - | CASSMTSGSYNEQFF | TGTGCCAGTAGTATGACTAGCGGGAGCTACAATGAGCAGTTCTTC
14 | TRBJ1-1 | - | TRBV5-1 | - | CASSLGRQNTEAFF | TGCGCCAGCAGCTTGGGGAGGCAGAACACTGAAGCTTTCTTT
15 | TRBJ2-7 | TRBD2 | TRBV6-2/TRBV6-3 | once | CASSYSGGRSYEQYF | TGTGCCAGCAGTTACTCAGGCGGGAGGTCGTACGAGCAGTACTTC